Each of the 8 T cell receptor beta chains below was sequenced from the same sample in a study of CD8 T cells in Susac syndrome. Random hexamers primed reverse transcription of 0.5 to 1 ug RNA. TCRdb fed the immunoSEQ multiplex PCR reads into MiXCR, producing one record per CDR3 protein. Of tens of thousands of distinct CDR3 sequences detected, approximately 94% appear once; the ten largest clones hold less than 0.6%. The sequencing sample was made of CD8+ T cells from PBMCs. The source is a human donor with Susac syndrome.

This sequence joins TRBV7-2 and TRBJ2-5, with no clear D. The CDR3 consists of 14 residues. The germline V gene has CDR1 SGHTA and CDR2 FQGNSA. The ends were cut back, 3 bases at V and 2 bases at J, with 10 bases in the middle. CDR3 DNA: TGTGCCAGCAGCTTTACGACGGATCAAGAGACCCAGTACTTC. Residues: CASSFTTDQETQYF.

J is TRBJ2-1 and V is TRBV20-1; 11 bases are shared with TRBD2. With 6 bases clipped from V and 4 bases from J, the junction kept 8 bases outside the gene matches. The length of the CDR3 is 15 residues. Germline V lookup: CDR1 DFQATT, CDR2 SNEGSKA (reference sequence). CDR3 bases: TGCAGTGCAGAAAAAGGGACTAGCGGTTACAATGAGCAGTTCTTC. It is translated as CSAEKGTSGYNEQFF.

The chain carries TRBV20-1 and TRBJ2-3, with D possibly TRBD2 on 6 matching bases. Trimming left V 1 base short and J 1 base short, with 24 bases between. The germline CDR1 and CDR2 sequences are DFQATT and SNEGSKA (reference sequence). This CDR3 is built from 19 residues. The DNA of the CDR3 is TGCAGTGCTAGAGGACCCGGAGGCGGCAACCCGGGAGGCACAGATACGCAGTATTTT. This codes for CSARGPGGGNPGGTDTQYF.

The CDR3 coding sequence is TGTGCCAGCAGCTCCCCGGGACGGAACTATGGCTACACCTTC. This encodes CASSSPGRNYGYTF. V gene TRBV13 combines with J gene TRBJ1-2; TRBD1 is a possible D gene (5 bases). The CDR3 extends over 14 amino acids. The germline CDR1 and CDR2 sequences are PRHDT and FYEKMQ (reference sequence). The V end was cut by 4 bases, the J end by 2 bases, with 11 bases between.

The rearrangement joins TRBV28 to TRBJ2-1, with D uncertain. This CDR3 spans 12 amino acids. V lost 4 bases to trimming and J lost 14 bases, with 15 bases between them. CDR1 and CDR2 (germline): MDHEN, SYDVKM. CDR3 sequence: CASSSDFPMEFF. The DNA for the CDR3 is TGTGCCAGCAGTTCCGACTTTCCTATGGAGTTCTTC. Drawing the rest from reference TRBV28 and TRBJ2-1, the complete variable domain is DVKVTQSSRYLVKRTGEKVFLECVQDMDHENMFWYRQDPGLGLRLIYFSYDVKMKEKGDIPEGYSVSREKKERFSLILESASTNQTSMYLCASSSDFPMEFFGPGTRLTVL.

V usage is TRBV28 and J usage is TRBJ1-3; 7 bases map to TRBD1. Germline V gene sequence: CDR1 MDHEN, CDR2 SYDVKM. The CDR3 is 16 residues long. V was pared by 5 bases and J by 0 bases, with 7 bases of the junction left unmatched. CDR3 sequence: CASSGQGQYSGNTIYF. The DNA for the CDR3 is TGTGCCAGCAGTGGGCAGGGACAGTACTCTGGAAACACCATATATTTT.

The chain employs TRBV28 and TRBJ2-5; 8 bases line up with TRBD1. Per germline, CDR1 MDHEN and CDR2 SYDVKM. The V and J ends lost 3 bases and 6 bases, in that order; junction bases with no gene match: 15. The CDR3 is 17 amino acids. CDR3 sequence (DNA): TGTGCCAGCAGTTTCCCACTGATCGACAGGGGTAGGCAGACCCAGTACTTC. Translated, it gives CASSFPLIDRGRQTQYF.

CDR3 in amino acids: CASSKWESSYNSPLHF. The CDR3, as DNA: TGTGCCAGCAGTAAATGGGAAAGCTCCTATAATTCACCCCTCCACTTT. The chain joins TRBV27 to TRBJ1-6; D gene uncertain. V shed 5 bases and J shed 0 bases, with 11 bases lying between them. The CDR3 is 16 residues long. Germline V gene data show CDR1 as MNHEY and CDR2 as SMNVEV (reference sequence).